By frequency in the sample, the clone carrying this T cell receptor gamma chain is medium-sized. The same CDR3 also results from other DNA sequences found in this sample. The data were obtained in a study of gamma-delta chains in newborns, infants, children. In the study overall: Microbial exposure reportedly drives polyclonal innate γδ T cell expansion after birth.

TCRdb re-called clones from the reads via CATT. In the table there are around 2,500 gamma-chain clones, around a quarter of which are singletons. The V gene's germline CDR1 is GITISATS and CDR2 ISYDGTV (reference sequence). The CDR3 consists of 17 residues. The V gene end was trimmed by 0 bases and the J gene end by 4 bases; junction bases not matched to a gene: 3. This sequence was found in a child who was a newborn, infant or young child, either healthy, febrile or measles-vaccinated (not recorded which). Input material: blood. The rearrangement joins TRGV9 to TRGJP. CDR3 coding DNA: TGTGCCTTGTGGGAGGTGCAACAAGAGTTGGGCAAAAAAATCAAGGTATTT. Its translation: CALWEVQQELGKKIKVF.